These 8 T cell receptor beta chains came from one sample sequenced in a study of cytomegalovirus exposure and HLA in healthy donors. PCR involved 60 Vbeta and 13 Jbeta primers. Generated by immunoSEQ multiplex PCR, the TCRdb table keeps only in-frame clones and is missing some. The sample totals about 59,000 clones. Sequencing used PBMCs. The receptors were gathered from a man aged 25 to 40 in good health and CMV-seropositive.

The chain uses TRBV6-5 and TRBJ2-7, with 8 positions matching TRBD1. The CDR3 is 14 residues long. Per germline, CDR1 MNHEY and CDR2 SVGAGI. The ends lost 3 bases at V and 7 bases at J; junction bases unmatched: 8. CDR3 coding DNA: TGTGCCAGCAGTTATGGACAGGGCGTTTATGAGCAGTACTTC. Residues: CASSYGQGVYEQYF.

The V and J genes are TRBV6-1 and TRBJ1-6; TRBD1 might be the D (6 bases). The germline V gene encodes CDR1 MNHNS and CDR2 SASEGT. This CDR3 spans 16 amino acids. Trimming shortened V by 2 bases and J by 9 bases, and 17 bases separated the two germline ends. The CDR3 sequence is CASSEFGGGGGSPLHF. CDR3 DNA sequence: TGTGCCAGCAGTGAATTCGGGGGAGGGGGTGGTTCACCCCTCCACTTT.

The chain recombines TRBV2 with TRBJ1-6; D is uncertain. V lost 3 bases and J 8 bases, leaving 11 bases between the germline ends. The germline gives CDR1 SNHLY, CDR2 FYNNEI. CDR3 length equals 14 residues. This CDR3 is CASSDRGADSPLHF. The CDR3 DNA is TGTGCCAGCAGTGATCGGGGTGCGGATTCACCCCTCCACTTT.

V and J are TRBV6-1 and TRBJ1-5; D may be TRBD1 (5 bases). CDR1 and CDR2 from the germline V gene are MNHNS and SASEGT. The CDR3 is made up of 14 amino acids. Trimming shortened V by 2 bases and J by 4 bases, and 9 bases separated the two germline ends. The CDR3 sequence is CASSEQRGNQPQHF. The CDR3 DNA is TGTGCCAGCAGTGAACAAAGGGGAAATCAGCCCCAGCATTTT.

V gene TRBV30 combines with J gene TRBJ1-5; D is possibly TRBD1 (6 bases). The CDR3 runs to 13 residues. Germline V gene sequence: CDR1 GTSNPN, CDR2 SVGIG (reference sequence). Trimming removed 2 bases at V and 11 bases at J, with 16 bases between. The CDR3 here is CAWSRGGGEAQHF. The DNA of the CDR3 is TGTGCCTGGAGTAGGGGGGGCGGTGAAGCCCAGCATTTT.

CDR3 DNA sequence: TGTGCCTGGAGTGTAAACAGATACACTGAAGCTTTCTTT. Residues: CAWSVNRYTEAFF. The rearrangement uses TRBV30 and TRBJ1-1; D call uncertain. The V end was cut by 0 bases, the J end by 3 bases, with 8 bases between. This CDR3 has 13 amino acids. Germline-derived CDR1 and CDR2 are GTSNPN and SVGIG (reference sequence).

CDR3 in amino acids: CAYLLPPGLAMKNEQFF. DNA of the CDR3: TGTGCCTACCTTTTGCCACCGGGACTAGCTATGAAGAATGAGCAGTTCTTC. V is TRBV30 and J is TRBJ2-1; 9 bases line up with TRBD2. Unmatched junction bases numbered 20, after V lost 7 bases and J lost 7 bases. From germline, CDR1 is GTSNPN and CDR2 SVGIG (reference sequence). The CDR3 length is 17 residues.

The gene calls are TRBV6-5 and TRBJ2-2, with D perhaps matching TRBD1 (6 bases). The CDR3 has 15 amino acids. V lost 11 bases and J 3 bases, leaving 19 bases between the germline ends. The germline V gene encodes CDR1 MNHEY and CDR2 SVGAGI. Here the CDR3 reads CAGVPNRVDTGELFF. The CDR3 region has the DNA TGTGCCGGAGTTCCAAACAGGGTTGACACCGGGGAGCTGTTTTTT.